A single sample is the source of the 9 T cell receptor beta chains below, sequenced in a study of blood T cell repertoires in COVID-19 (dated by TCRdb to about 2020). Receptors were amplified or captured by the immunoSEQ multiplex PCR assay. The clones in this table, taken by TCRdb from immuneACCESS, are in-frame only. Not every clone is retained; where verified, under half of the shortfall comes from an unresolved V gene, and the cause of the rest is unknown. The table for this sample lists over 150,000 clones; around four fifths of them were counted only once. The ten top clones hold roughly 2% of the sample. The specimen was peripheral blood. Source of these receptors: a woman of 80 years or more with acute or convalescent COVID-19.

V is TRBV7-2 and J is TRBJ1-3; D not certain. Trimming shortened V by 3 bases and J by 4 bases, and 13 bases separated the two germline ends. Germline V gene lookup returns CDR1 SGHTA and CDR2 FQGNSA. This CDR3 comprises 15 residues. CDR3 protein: CASSFLGSGGNTIYF. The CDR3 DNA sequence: TGTGCCAGCAGCTTTTTGGGTTCGGGGGGAAACACCATATATTTT.

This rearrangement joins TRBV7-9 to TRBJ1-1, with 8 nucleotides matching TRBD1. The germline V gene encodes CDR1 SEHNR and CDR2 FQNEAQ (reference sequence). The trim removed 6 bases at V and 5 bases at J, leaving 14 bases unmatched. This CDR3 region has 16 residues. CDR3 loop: CASSPVGGRGLTEAFF. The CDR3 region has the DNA TGTGCCAGCAGTCCGGTAGGCGGCAGGGGGCTAACTGAAGCTTTCTTT.

Written as DNA, the CDR3 is TGTGCCAGCAGCATTGCAGCGAACACCGGGGAGCTGTTTTTT. Amino acid sequence: CASSIAANTGELFF. The chain recombines TRBV7-2 with TRBJ2-2; D call uncertain. Germline CDR1 reads SGHTA; CDR2 reads FQGNSA. The CDR3 length is 14 residues. V was pared by 5 bases and J by 0 bases, with 7 bases between.

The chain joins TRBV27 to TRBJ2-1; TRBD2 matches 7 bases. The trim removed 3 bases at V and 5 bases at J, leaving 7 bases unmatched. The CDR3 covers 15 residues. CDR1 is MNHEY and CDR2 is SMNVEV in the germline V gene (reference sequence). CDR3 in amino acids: CASSLASGYNNEQFF. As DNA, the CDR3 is TGTGCCAGCAGTTTGGCTAGCGGTTACAACAATGAGCAGTTCTTC.

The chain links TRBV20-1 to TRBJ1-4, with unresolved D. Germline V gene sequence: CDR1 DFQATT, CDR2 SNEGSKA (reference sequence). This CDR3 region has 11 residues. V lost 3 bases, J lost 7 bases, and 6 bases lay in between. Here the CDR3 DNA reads TGCAGTGCTAGTGAGAGTGAAAAACTGTTTTTT. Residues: CSASESEKLFF.

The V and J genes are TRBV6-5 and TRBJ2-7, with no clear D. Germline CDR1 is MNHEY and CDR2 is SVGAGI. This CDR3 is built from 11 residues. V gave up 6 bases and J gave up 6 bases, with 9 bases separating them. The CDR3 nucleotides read TGTGCCAGCAGCACCCCGCGCGAGCAGTACTTC. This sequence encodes CASSTPREQYF.

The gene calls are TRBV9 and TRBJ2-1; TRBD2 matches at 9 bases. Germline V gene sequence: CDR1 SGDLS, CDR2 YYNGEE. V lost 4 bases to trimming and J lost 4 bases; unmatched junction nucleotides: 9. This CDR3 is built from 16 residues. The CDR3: CASSLRQAGGYNEQFF. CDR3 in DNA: TGTGCCAGCAGCCTCCGCCAAGCGGGAGGTTACAATGAGCAGTTCTTC.

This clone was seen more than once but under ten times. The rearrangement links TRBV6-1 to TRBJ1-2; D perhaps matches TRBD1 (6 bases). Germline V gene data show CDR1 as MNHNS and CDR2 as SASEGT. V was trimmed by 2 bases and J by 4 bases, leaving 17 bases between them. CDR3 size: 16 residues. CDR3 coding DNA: TGTGCCAGCAGTGAATTTAGCTCCGGGACAAGCTATGGCTACACCTTC. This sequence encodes CASSEFSSGTSYGYTF.

CDR3 coding DNA: TGTGCCAGCAGTTCCTACCGGGACAAGCCCTACAATGAGCAGTTCTTC. It specifies CASSSYRDKPYNEQFF. The V and J genes are TRBV28 and TRBJ2-1; weak D call: TRBD1 (6 bases). V was pared by 4 bases and J by 2 bases, with 15 bases between. Germline CDR1 reads MDHEN; CDR2 reads SYDVKM. CDR3 length equals 16 residues.